These 30 T cell receptor beta chains came from one sample sequenced in a study of patients and donors after allogeneic stem cell transplantation. Each CDR3 protein is one row after TCRdb ran MiXCR on the RT-PCR reads. The profile shows about 400,000 distinct CDR3 sequences, 16% of them singletons. Sequences were obtained from blood, either unsorted or a sorted T cell fraction (not recorded which). These TCRs come from a human donor who was either an allogeneic HSCT recipient or a stem cell or donor lymphocyte infusion donor (not recorded which). It is not recorded whose cells these are; they may come from a transplant donor.

This clonotype was detected a few times. The chain couples TRBV4-1 to TRBJ2-5, with D possibly being TRBD1 (6 bases). Deletions cut 0 bases from V and 2 bases from J, with 13 bases between. The CDR3 sequence is 16 residues long. The germline gives CDR1 MGHRA, CDR2 YSYEKL. The CDR3 DNA is TGCGCCAGCAGCCAAGATACGGGTCAGGGGCAAGAGACCCAGTACTTC. Translating it yields CASSQDTGQGQETQYF.

This clonotype occurred many times. V is TRBV7-9 and J is TRBJ1-1; D may be TRBD1 (5 bases). The germline V gene encodes CDR1 SEHNR and CDR2 FQNEAQ (reference sequence). The CDR3 runs to 14 residues. Trimming removed 5 bases from V and 1 base from J, with 11 bases in between. The CDR3 loop is CASSQRQTNTEAFF. The CDR3 region has the DNA TGTGCCAGCAGCCAGCGACAGACGAACACTGAAGCTTTCTTT.

The chain is built from TRBV20-1 and TRBJ2-3; D not resolved. This CDR3 contains 14 residues. V was shortened by 3 bases and J by 0 bases, with 10 bases between the two germline ends. Germline V gene data show CDR1 as DFQATT and CDR2 as SNEGSKA (reference sequence). Here the CDR3 reads CSASRVTSTDTQYF. Here the CDR3 DNA reads TGCAGTGCTAGTCGCGTCACTAGCACAGATACGCAGTATTTT.

This clonotype was counted at least ten times. The V gene is TRBV12-3 or TRBV12-4, the J gene TRBJ1-5; the match to TRBD1 covers 12 bases. Trimming at V came to 3 bases and at J to 4 bases, leaving 7 bases not matched to a gene. There are 17 residues in the CDR3. CDR3 sequence reads: CASSLRDRGLWNQPQHF. CDR3 DNA: TGTGCCAGCAGTTTGAGGGACAGGGGGCTATGGAATCAGCCCCAGCATTTT.

The chain carries TRBV5-1 and TRBJ1-2, with TRBD1 as a possible D gene (5 bases). The CDR3 runs to 18 residues. The germline V and J ends were trimmed by 0 bases and 5 bases, with 23 bases remaining between them. Germline V gene sequence: CDR1 SGHRS, CDR2 YFSETQ. The CDR3 DNA is TGCGCCAGCAGCTTGGATTCAGGGAACGCCTTTGACTATTATGGCTACACCTTC. It codes for CASSLDSGNAFDYYGYTF. Complete variable domain (other parts from reference TRBV5-1 and TRBJ1-2): KAGVTQTPRYLIKTRGQQVTLSCSPISGHRSVSWYQQTPGQGLQFLFEYFSETQRNKGNFPGRFSGRQFSNSRSEMNVSTLELGDSALYLCASSLDSGNAFDYYGYTFGSGTRLTVV.

This clonotype was counted between two and nine times. V usage is TRBV6-2 or TRBV6-3 and J usage is TRBJ1-6, with D possibly matching TRBD1 (5 bases). This CDR3 spans 18 amino acids. V lost 4 bases and J lost 7, with 23 bases in between. Germline lookup yields CDR1 MNHEY and CDR2 SVGEGT. As DNA, the CDR3 is TGTGCCAGCAGTTTCGGACCGCTAGACAGCCTTCAAAATTCACCCCTCCACTTT. Protein sequence: CASSFGPLDSLQNSPLHF.

The chain combines TRBV5-6 with TRBJ1-2, with no clear D. CDR1 and CDR2 from the germline V gene are SGHDT and YYEEEE. The CDR3 covers 14 residues. The V and J ends lost 0 bases and 1 base respectively, with 7 bases between them. DNA for the CDR3: TGTGCCAGCAGCTTGGGTGAAATTAACTATGGCTACACCTTC. It is translated as CASSLGEINYGYTF.

The gene calls are TRBV29-1 and TRBJ2-1; D possibly corresponds to TRBD1 (6 bases). CDR1 is SQVTM and CDR2 is ANQGSEA in the germline V gene. V shed 7 bases and J shed 5 bases, with 15 bases lying between them. The CDR3 extends over 13 amino acids. DNA of the CDR3: TGCAGCGCTCCTCCGGACAGTCACAATGAGCAGTTCTTC. As protein: CSAPPDSHNEQFF.

This clonotype was detected ten times or more. The chain joins TRBV10-3 to TRBJ2-5; 9 bases line up with TRBD1. The CDR3 loop spans 14 amino acids. The germline V gene has CDR1 ENHRY and CDR2 SYGVKD. V shed 8 bases, J shed 2 bases, and the junction held 6 bases outside the gene matches. The DNA of the CDR3 is TGTGCCATCTGCGAGACAGGGGGACAAGAGACCCAGTACTTC. The encoded protein is CAICETGGQETQYF.

This sequence joins TRBV5-1 and TRBJ1-1; D is unclear. CDR1 is SGHRS, CDR2 YFSETQ, per germline. Trimming removed 3 bases at V and 3 bases at J, with 15 bases between. The CDR3 is 15 residues long. The CDR3 loop is CASSYRVVGDTEAFF. CDR3 coding DNA: TGCGCCAGCAGCTATCGGGTTGTGGGAGACACTGAAGCTTTCTTT.

This clonotype was seen more than once but under ten times. The V call is TRBV7-8, the J call TRBJ2-3, with D hard to call. Germline lookup yields CDR1 SGHVS and CDR2 FQNEAQ. The CDR3 is 13 residues long. Trimming left V 5 bases short and J 11 bases short, with 17 bases between. The CDR3: CASSHQPLREQYF. In DNA form, the CDR3 reads TGTGCCAGCAGCCACCAACCACTCCGAGAGCAGTATTTT.

In this sample, this clonotype turned up a few times. This chain uses TRBV6-2 or TRBV6-3 with TRBJ2-2; D remains unclear. Germline V gives CDR1 MNHEY, CDR2 SVGEGT. This CDR3 has 14 amino acids. The V end was cut by 5 bases, the J end by 0 bases, with 7 bases between. The CDR3 here is CASSNGPNTGELFF. In DNA form, the CDR3 reads TGTGCCAGCAGTAACGGGCCGAACACCGGGGAGCTGTTTTTT.

V is TRBV7-3 and J is TRBJ1-1, with D perhaps TRBD1 (6 bases). Looked up from germline, CDR1 is SGHTA and CDR2 is FQGTGA. This CDR3 has 13 residues. The ends were cut back, 6 bases at V and 1 base at J, with 9 bases in the middle. The CDR3: CASRVDRNTEAFF. In DNA form, the CDR3 reads TGTGCCAGCAGAGTGGACAGGAACACTGAAGCTTTCTTT.

The CDR3 is CASSSPLAGGTYEQYF. CDR3 DNA sequence: TGTGCCAGCAGCTCGCCCCTAGCGGGAGGAACCTACGAGCAGTACTTC. The gene calls are TRBV7-9 and TRBJ2-7; 11 bases line up with TRBD2. Germline values: CDR1 SEHNR, CDR2 FQNEAQ (reference sequence). CDR3 size: 16 residues. The J segment lost 2 bases and the V segment lost 4 bases, leaving 7 bases of the junction unmatched.

This clonotype was detected only a few times. The chain links TRBV20-1 to TRBJ2-7; 7 bases line up with TRBD1. V gave up 6 bases and J gave up 1 base; unmatched junction bases: 9. Germline V gives CDR1 DFQATT, CDR2 SNEGSKA (reference sequence). The CDR3 loop spans 14 amino acids. CDR3 nucleotides: TGCAGTGCCAGACCGGGACAGCTGTCCTACGAGCAGTACTTC. Protein product: CSARPGQLSYEQYF.

This clonotype was observed at least ten times. The chain couples TRBV12-3 or TRBV12-4 to TRBJ2-1; a possible D gene is TRBD2 (6 bases). V lost 4 bases, J lost 5 bases, and 15 bases lay in between. The CDR3 sequence is 15 residues long. As DNA, the CDR3 is TGTGCCAGCAGTTACCCGACTAGTTTACACAATGAGCAGTTCTTC. Encoded protein: CASSYPTSLHNEQFF.

This clonotype turned up a few times. The chain recombines TRBV18 with TRBJ2-5, with D unresolved. V dropped 3 bases and J dropped 4 bases, with 12 bases sitting between them. The germline CDR1 and CDR2 sequences are KGHSH and LQKENI. The CDR3 runs to 14 residues. CDR3 nucleotides: TGTGCCAGCTCACCTAGTGGGAAAAGAGAGACCCAGTACTTC. Translated, it gives CASSPSGKRETQYF.

This clonotype was found a few times. V usage is TRBV13 and J usage is TRBJ2-7; D is unresolved. The V end lost 5 bases, the J end lost 5 bases, and 16 bases lay between the germline ends. The CDR3 is made up of 14 amino acids. Germline V gives CDR1 PRHDT, CDR2 FYEKMQ (reference sequence). The CDR3: CASSAPLPGHEQYF. As DNA, the CDR3 is TGTGCCAGCAGCGCCCCCCTTCCGGGCCACGAGCAGTACTTC.

This clonotype was detected a few times. This chain uses TRBV12-3 or TRBV12-4 with TRBJ1-5; D gene uncertain. The CDR3 totals 15 residues. V was cut by 3 bases and J by 0 bases, with 9 bases left in between. The CDR3, as DNA: TGTGCCAGCAGTTTGCTAGCGGATAGCAATCAGCCCCAGCATTTT. Translated: CASSLLADSNQPQHF.

The V and J genes are TRBV5-1 and TRBJ2-3; D is unresolved. Germline CDR1 and CDR2: SGHRS and YFSETQ. Trimming shortened V by 7 bases and J by 2 bases, and 17 bases separated the two germline ends. The CDR3 consists of 15 residues. The CDR3 DNA reads TGCGCCAGCCGCTCTGCAGACCCTTTCACAGATACGCAGTATTTT. Protein product: CASRSADPFTDTQYF.

There are many counts of this clonotype. The chain carries TRBV28 and TRBJ2-6; 7 nucleotides agree with TRBD1. Germline V lookup: CDR1 MDHEN, CDR2 SYDVKM. The CDR3 runs 18 residues. With 7 bases clipped from V and 1 base from J, the junction kept 13 bases outside the gene matches. This CDR3 reads CASTSDRAPLSGANVLTF. CDR3 sequence (DNA): TGTGCCAGCACTTCAGACAGGGCTCCTTTGTCTGGGGCCAACGTCCTGACTTTC.

The rearrangement links TRBV5-1 to TRBJ2-3; tentatively, D is TRBD1 or TRBD2 (5 bases each). CDR3 size: 15 residues. V lost 0 bases, J lost 4 bases, and 12 bases lay in between. The germline V gene encodes CDR1 SGHRS and CDR2 YFSETQ. The CDR3 DNA follows: TGCGCCAGCAGCTTGGGGTCGGGGCCGTCAGATACGCAGTATTTT. This sequence encodes CASSLGSGPSDTQYF.

This clonotype was recorded a few times. The chain has TRBV15 and TRBJ1-2; no firm D call. The V and J ends lost 0 bases and 6 bases respectively, with 5 bases between them. This CDR3 has 12 amino acids. Germline assignment: CDR1 LNHNV and CDR2 YYDKDF (reference sequence). The CDR3 spells CATSRDADGYTF. The CDR3 coding sequence is TGTGCCACCAGCAGAGACGCGGATGGCTACACCTTC.

The V gene is TRBV7-2, the J gene TRBJ2-7, with 7 bases fitting TRBD1. J was trimmed by 3 bases and V by 0 bases; bases with no gene match: 2. This CDR3 is 14 amino acids long. The germline V gene encodes CDR1 SGHTA and CDR2 FQGNSA. As DNA, the CDR3 is TGTGCCAGCAGCTTAGCCACAGGGGTCTACGAGCAGTACTTC. It specifies CASSLATGVYEQYF.

This clonotype has just a few counts. This chain connects TRBV13 to TRBJ1-2, with D perhaps TRBD1 (6 bases). The germline V gene encodes CDR1 PRHDT and CDR2 FYEKMQ (reference sequence). This CDR3 spans 16 amino acids. Trimming shortened V by 1 base and J by 4 bases, and 16 bases separated the two germline ends. The DNA of the CDR3 is TGTGCCAGCAGCTTAGCCCGACCGACAGGCTCCTATGGCTACACCTTC. It specifies CASSLARPTGSYGYTF. Drawing the rest from reference TRBV13 and TRBJ1-2, the complete variable domain is AAGVIQSPRHLIKEKRETATLKCYPIPRHDTVYWYQQGPGQDPQFLISFYEKMQSDKGSIPDRFSAQQFSDYHSELNMSSLELGDSALYFCASSLARPTGSYGYTFGSGTRLTVV.

On this clonotype: Just one base apart from a much larger clone, this may be a read error. The CDR3 nucleotides are TGCAGTGCTACCTACGTACGGGACTTCCGCAATGAGCAGTTCTTC. Amino acids: CSATYVRDFRNEQFF. This chain connects TRBV20-1 to TRBJ2-1; possible D gene TRBD2, 6 bases. This CDR3 has 15 amino acids. CDR1 and CDR2 (germline): DFQATT, SNEGSKA (reference sequence). The ends were cut back, 4 bases at V and 6 bases at J, with 19 bases in the middle.

This clonotype appeared a few times. CDR3 in amino acids: CASSYSTSGRNEQFF. For the CDR3, the DNA is TGTGCCAGCAGTTACTCGACTAGCGGGAGGAATGAGCAGTTCTTC. This chain joins TRBV6-5 and TRBJ2-1; 13 bases line up with TRBD2. The germline V gene has CDR1 MNHEY and CDR2 SVGAGI. There are 15 residues in the CDR3. V lost 0 bases to trimming and J lost 7 bases; unmatched junction nucleotides: 0.

A few counts support this clonotype. V is TRBV29-1 and J is TRBJ1-2; possible D gene TRBD1, 6 bases. CDR3 length equals 16 residues. V shed 5 bases and J shed 2 bases, with 21 bases lying between them. Germline CDR1 is SQVTM and CDR2 is ANQGSEA. The CDR3 loop reads CSVPTHRALGNYGYTF. The CDR3 coding sequence is TGCAGCGTTCCCACCCACAGGGCCCTTGGAAACTATGGCTACACCTTC.

This clonotype was counted only a few times. The rearrangement joins TRBV2 to TRBJ2-3; 9 bases map to TRBD2. The V segment lost 6 bases and the J segment 5 bases; nucleotides outside the gene matches: 6. Per the germline V gene, CDR1 is SNHLY and CDR2 is FYNNEI. The CDR3 covers 14 residues. The CDR3 loop is CASRPERGVDTQYF. The CDR3 DNA reads as TGTGCCAGCAGGCCCGAGCGGGGGGTAGATACGCAGTATTTT.

J is TRBJ1-2 and V is TRBV20-1; D is uncertain. The CDR3 is made up of 13 amino acids. Germline CDR1 is DFQATT and CDR2 is SNEGSKA (reference sequence). CDR3 region: CSPLTGRGYGYTF. CDR3 coding DNA: TGCAGCCCTCTTACGGGCAGAGGCTATGGCTACACCTTC.